This record covers a single T cell receptor beta chain. Its antigen is currently not known. There are no base qualities to consult, and no much larger clone falls within one base. Sample treatment or condition, as interpreted from the label and publication: in vitro stimulation with specific CMV peptide epitopes to enrich CMV-specific T cells. The sample was run on an Illumina HiSeq 1500. TCRdb reprocessed the public reads (quality trimming at Q25 with fastp, clone calling with MiXCR) and kept in-frame beta chains. CDR3 protein duplicates are merged, each entry listing the most common genes and DNA. Within this sample are 570,000 or so distinct CDR3 sequences, with about 39% of them counted one time only. The ten biggest clones cover around 48% of the sample. This specimen comes from a study of T cell repertoires in cytomegalovirus infection (dated by TCRdb to about 2019). Context from the whole study: Recently identified HLA-C-restricted CMV epitopes, whose presentation resists viral immunomodulation, were targeted by peptide stimulations together with well-studied HLA-B-restricted epitopes. Donor HLA type was relevant to the analysis, because carriage of CMV infection together with the matching HLA type was indicated by public TCR beta signatures. Summary of the overall study and its limitations: The ex vivo response was dominated by HLA-C-restricted CMV-specific TCR beta clonotypes, which also provided the single most frequent clonotype in two of eight donors. In both this cohort and an independent roughly 330-donor cohort, the cumulative frequency of public TCR beta family members distinguished carriers of CMV infection plus the relevant HLA type.

The clonotype originates from a human donor in good health (CMV status not recorded). Some clones in this sample may be carry-over from other donors' samples. Sequenced here: cultured PBMCs, sampled from culture after CMV antigen stimulation.

CDR3 protein: CASIPSRTEAFF. Here is the DNA: TGTGCCAGCATACCTTCGCGGACTGAAGCTTTCTTT. Here the chain combines TRBV7-2 and TRBJ1-1; no D segment can be confidently identified. V is pared back by 7 bases and J by 5 bases, with 11 bases lying between the germline termini. The CDR1 and CDR2 encoded by the germline V gene are SGHTA and FQGNSA. From the cysteine through the phenylalanine, the CDR3 covers 12 amino acids. Only the CDR3 DNA is retained, 36 bases long and in frame from the first base.